This T cell receptor beta chain was recorded in a study of Graves' ophthalmopathy and Graves' hyperthyroidism. Overall study results and limits: As the model predicted ophthalmopathy progression, it achieved a sensitivity of less than 71% and a specificity of around 76%. Blood also harbored most expanded thyroid clonotypes above 0.001 frequency.

CDR3 regions of TCR beta were amplified from RNA transcripts. First-round RT-PCR used HTBI primers; second-round multiplex PCR followed. TCRdb processed the multiplex PCR reads anew with MiXCR; each CDR3 protein has one entry. The sample holds around 1,000,000 distinct CDR3 sequences, about 36% seen once. Worth noting for this clonotype: As yet, its antigen is unknown.

The diagnosis was founded upon clinical symptoms, serum thyroxine, TRAb, thyroid ultrasound and orbital computed tomography. V lost 4 bases to trimming and J lost 4 bases, with 17 bases between them. The CDR3 is made up of 17 amino acids. Germline CDR1 is LNHDA and CDR2 is SQIVND (reference sequence). The sequence was collected from an adult man with Graves' hyperthyroidism. Sequenced: peripheral blood or thyroid tissue (not recorded which). The chain combines TRBV19 with TRBJ2-6; D unclear. The chain's CDR3 is CASSRKRQNTGANVLTF. CDR3 sequence (DNA): TGTGCCAGTAGTAGAAAACGACAAAACACCGGGGCCAACGTCCTGACTTTC.